This TCR beta chain was documented in a study of PD-1 blockade in classical Hodgkin lymphoma. Indicated time point: cycle 4 day 1 (C4D1), after less than seven weeks of nivolumab. Brentuximab vedotin exposure varied among the patients, all of whom had relapsed after autologous stem cell transplantation. With respect to this clone: Its antigen is undetermined.

Trimming removed 3 bases from V and 0 bases from J, with 13 bases in between. The CDR3 spans 16 residues. The germline V gene encodes CDR1 SGDLS and CDR2 YYNGEE. The protocol was immunoSEQ multiplex PCR, while the TCRdb copy is restricted to in-frame clones and leaves out a portion. The sample yields over 85,000 clones, approximately 94% seen once. Whole-study results and caveats: According to reports, newly diagnosed patients had lower baseline TCR diversity than healthy donors, and relapsed/refractory patients had lower baseline TCR diversity still.

V gene TRBV9 combines with J gene TRBJ1-5; a weak D match, TRBD1 (5 bases). This sample comprised peripheral blood mononuclear cells (PBMCs), obtained before the fourth cycle of nivolumab. The origin of this receptor is a human donor with classical Hodgkin lymphoma. CDR3 nucleotides: TGTGCCAGCAGCGCCGGAGGGGACTCTAGCAATCAGCCCCAGCATTTT. It specifies CASSAGGDSSNQPQHF.